Listed below are T cell receptor beta chains from one sample, sequenced in a study of technical replicates of blood from a handful of donors. Assay: immunoSEQ multiplex PCR; the TCRdb copy retains only in-frame clones and omits some. The table shows fewer than 110,000 clones, with over 95% occurring only once. Sequenced input: T cells isolated from PBMCs. Every receptor here comes from a human donor in good health. The CDR3 runs from the conserved cysteine through the conserved F or W. A D gene is named only where the DNA matches it firmly. A row's size may be missing; if present it is once, few, many or a size class.

D gene | J gene | V gene | clone size | CDR3 DNA | CDR3 protein
TRBD2 | TRBJ2-1 | TRBV7-9 | - | TGTGCCAGCAGCCTCCGGTTTAGCGGGGCTAGCTCCTACAATGAGCAGTTCTTC | CASSLRFSGASSYNEQFF
- | TRBJ1-3 | TRBV9 | - | TGTGCCAGCACCCCCTGGCACACTGGAAACACCATATATTTT | CASTPWHTGNTIYF
- | TRBJ2-1 | TRBV11-2 | - | TGTGCCAGCAGCTTCAGTCCCAATGAGCAGTTCTTC | CASSFSPNEQFF
TRBD1 | TRBJ1-1 | TRBV5-1 | - | TGCGCCAGCAATCAGGGGGCGAGGGGGACTGAAGCTTTCTTT | CASNQGARGTEAFF
TRBD2 | TRBJ2-1 | TRBV5-1 | - | TGCGCCAGCAGCGCGCGGACTAGCGGGGGGGCTCGGGCCGACAATGAGCAGTTCTTC | CASSARTSGGARADNEQFF
- | TRBJ2-3 | TRBV6-4 | once | TGTGCCAGCAGTGACTCTGGGTCTAGCGATTTTAGGGATACGCAGTATTTT | CASSDSGSSDFRDTQYF
- | TRBJ2-3 | TRBV9 | - | TGTGCCAGCAGCGTAGCTGGCAGGGGCGCCACAGATACGCAGTATTTT | CASSVAGRGATDTQYF
TRBD1 | TRBJ2-1 | TRBV19 | - | TGTGCCAGTAGTAGGACAGGGACTCCCTCCTACAATGAGCAGTTCTTC | CASSRTGTPSYNEQFF
TRBD2 | TRBJ2-5 | TRBV10-2 | - | TGCGCCAGCAGTGAGTCTTTAGCGGGAAATAAAGAGACCCAGTACTTC | CASSESLAGNKETQYF
TRBD1 | TRBJ1-1 | TRBV27 | - | TGTGCCAGCAGTTTATGGACAGGGGTGGGGACTGAAGCTTTCTTT | CASSLWTGVGTEAFF
- | TRBJ2-1 | TRBV2 | - | TGTGCCAGCTCTCCGGCTAGTAATGAGCAGTTCTTC | CASSPASNEQFF
- | TRBJ2-1 | TRBV9 | - | TGTGCCAGCAGCGTAGAGAGTCGTTTGAATGAGCAGTTCTTC | CASSVESRLNEQFF
- | TRBJ2-5 | TRBV21-1 | - | TGTGCCACCCGGACTAGGGCTCCGGAGACCCAGTACTTC | CATRTRAPETQYF
TRBD2 | TRBJ2-7 | TRBV9 | - | TGTGCCAGCAGCATGGGGACTAGCGGGTCCTACGAGCAGTACTTC | CASSMGTSGSYEQYF
TRBD1 | TRBJ2-1 | TRBV2 | - | TGTGCCAGCAGTTGGACAGGGACCCTCTACAATGAGCAGTTCTTC | CASSWTGTLYNEQFF
TRBD2 | TRBJ2-3 | TRBV19 | - | TGTGCCAGTAGTATAGGACTAGCGGACTGGCCAGATACGCAGTATTTT | CASSIGLADWPDTQYF
TRBD2 | TRBJ2-7 | TRBV18 | once | TGTGCCAGCTCACCATACGATCCGGGACTAGCGGGAGGGCCCGACTACGAGCAGTACTTC | CASSPYDPGLAGGPDYEQYF